This T cell receptor (beta chain) stems from a study of T-cell reconstitution after alpha-beta-depleted transplantation in children. Only a few counts were recorded for this clonotype. The germline gives CDR1 SEHNR, CDR2 FQNEAQ (reference sequence). This CDR3 has 16 amino acids. V dropped 5 bases and J dropped 5; count of bases not matched to a gene: 7. Preparing the TCRbeta library involved the use of unique molecular identifiers. TCRdb ran MiXCR on the PCR reads and lists one entry per CDR3 protein. The repertoire consists of roughly 170,000 distinct CDR3 sequences, with around 7% occurring once and the leading ten covering 3%.

The chain recombines TRBV7-9 with TRBJ1-5; 12 positions agree with TRBD1. The sequencing used PBMCs from the stem cell graft donor, collected from the stem cell graft. The source is a human donor who donated a stem cell graft to a child with Wiskott-Aldrich syndrome. The CDR3: CASSHSGTGGYQPQHF. The DNA of the CDR3 is TGTGCCAGCAGCCACTCCGGGACAGGGGGCTATCAGCCCCAGCATTTT.